The 10 T cell receptor beta chains below come from one sample, sequenced in a study of CD8+ T cells in alopecia areata. Treatment specified: oral pan-JAK inhibitor, 5-10 mg twice daily. The authors extracted RNA and reverse transcribed it into cDNA as the sequencing template. Method: immunoSEQ multiplex PCR; TCRdb's copy keeps in-frame clones and lacks some. The sample lists under 200,000 clones, around three fifths occurring once. The sequences come from CD4+ T cells sorted from blood, collected at week 4, from a patient treated with tofacitinib. Receptors were obtained from a human donor with alopecia areata.

V gene TRBV19 combines with J gene TRBJ2-1, with TRBD1 as a possible D gene (5 bases). This CDR3 comprises 13 residues. Germline V gene data show CDR1 as LNHDA and CDR2 as SQIVND (reference sequence). V gave up 8 bases and J gave up 7 bases, with 15 bases separating them. CDR3: CASDQGIRNEQFF. The CDR3, as DNA: TGTGCCAGTGATCAGGGAATCCGTAATGAGCAGTTCTTC. Full variable domain (outside the CDR3, taken from reference TRBV19 and TRBJ2-1): DGGITQSPKYLFRKEGQNVTLSCEQNLNHDAMYWYRQDPGQGLRLIYYSQIVNDFQKGDIAEGYSVSREKKESFPLTVTSAQKNPTAFYLCASDQGIRNEQFFGPGTRLTVL.

The V gene is TRBV4-1, the J gene TRBJ2-3; 8 nucleotides align to TRBD2. The length of the CDR3 is 15 residues. V was pared by 4 bases and J by 4 bases, with 7 bases of the junction left unmatched. Germline CDR1 is MGHRA and CDR2 is YSYEKL. The CDR3 is CASSPQTGGPDTQYF. The CDR3 DNA follows: TGCGCCAGCAGCCCACAAACGGGGGGGCCAGATACGCAGTATTTT.

The rearrangement joins TRBV10-3 to TRBJ2-7, with D possibly TRBD2 on 5 matching bases. The germline gives CDR1 ENHRY, CDR2 SYGVKD. CDR3 length: 12 residues. The ends were cut back, 3 bases at V and 6 bases at J, with 9 bases in the middle. The CDR3, as DNA: TGTGCCATCAGTGACTTCGGGGTCGAGCAGTACTTC. Translating gives CAISDFGVEQYF.

The V and J genes are TRBV4-2 and TRBJ1-1; D ambiguous. This CDR3 contains 11 residues. V was clipped by 9 bases and J by 1 base, with 6 bases between them. The V gene's germline CDR1 is LGHNA and CDR2 YNFKEQ. The CDR3 region has the DNA TGTGCCAGTCAAGCGAACACTGAAGCTTTCTTT. It translates to CASQANTEAFF.

J is TRBJ1-2 and V is TRBV7-3; TRBD1 is a possible D gene (6 bases). In germline, CDR1 is SGHTA, CDR2 FQGTGA. This CDR3 region has 14 residues. Trimming removed 1 base from V and 7 bases from J, with 13 bases in between. The CDR3 reads CASSLIPGAGGYTF. Written as DNA, the CDR3 is TGTGCCAGCAGCTTAATCCCGGGGGCAGGTGGCTACACCTTC.

In this sample, this clone turned up a few times. The J gene is TRBJ2-6, the V gene TRBV10-3; D not resolved. This CDR3 has 15 amino acids. Trimming stripped 6 bases from V and 2 bases from J, with 11 bases between. The germline gives CDR1 ENHRY, CDR2 SYGVKD. CDR3 sequence reads: CAIRAEYTGANVLTF. The CDR3 region has the DNA TGTGCCATCAGGGCGGAGTACACTGGGGCCAACGTCCTGACTTTC.

This clone was recorded only once. The rearrangement joins TRBV27 to TRBJ2-5; D tentatively fits TRBD1 or TRBD2 (5 bases each). Germline lookup yields CDR1 MNHEY and CDR2 SMNVEV (reference sequence). V shed 7 bases and J shed 8 bases, with 11 bases lying between them. This CDR3 comprises 11 residues. Here the CDR3 DNA reads TGTGCCAGCATATACGGGGCTACCCAGTACTTC. It yields the protein CASIYGATQYF.

The chain employs TRBV29-1 and TRBJ2-3; tentatively, D is TRBD1 or TRBD2 (5 bases each). The CDR3 covers 17 residues. The V end lost 5 bases, the J end lost 1 base, and 22 bases lay between the germline ends. The V gene's germline CDR1 is SQVTM and CDR2 ANQGSEA. CDR3 amino acids: CSVSSLWGGRGTDTQYF. Written as DNA, the CDR3 is TGCAGCGTTTCTTCACTTTGGGGCGGGCGGGGCACAGATACGCAGTATTTT.

In DNA form, the CDR3 reads TGCAGCGTTGGAGTCCCTGACACCGGGGAGCTGTTTTTT. Protein product: CSVGVPDTGELFF. V and J are TRBV29-1 and TRBJ2-2; no reliable D call. The CDR3 totals 13 residues. Between the trimmed V and J ends, which lost 4 bases and 3 bases, there was a span of 9 bases. CDR1 and CDR2 (germline): SQVTM, ANQGSEA.

V and J are TRBV11-2 and TRBJ1-6; D unresolved. Germline loops: CDR1 SGHAT, CDR2 FQNNGV. This CDR3 comprises 13 residues. Trimming took 3 bases from V and 13 from J, leaving 13 bases between them. The CDR3 loop reads CASSLEETSPLHF. The CDR3 DNA reads TGTGCCAGCAGCTTGGAGGAGACAAGCCCCCTCCACTTT.